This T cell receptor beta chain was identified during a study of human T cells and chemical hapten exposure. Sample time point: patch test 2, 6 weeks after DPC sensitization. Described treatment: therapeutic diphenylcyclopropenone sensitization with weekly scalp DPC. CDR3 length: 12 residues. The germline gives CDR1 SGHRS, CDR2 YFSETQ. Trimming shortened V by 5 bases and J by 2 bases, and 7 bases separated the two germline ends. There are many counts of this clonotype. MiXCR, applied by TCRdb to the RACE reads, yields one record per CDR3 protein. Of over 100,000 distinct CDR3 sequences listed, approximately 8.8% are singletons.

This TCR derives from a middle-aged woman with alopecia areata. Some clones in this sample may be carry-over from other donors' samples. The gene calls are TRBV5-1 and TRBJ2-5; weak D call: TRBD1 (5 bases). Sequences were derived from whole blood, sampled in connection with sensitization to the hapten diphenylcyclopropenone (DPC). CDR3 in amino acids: CASRRQQETQYF. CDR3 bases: TGCGCCAGCAGGAGACAGCAAGAGACCCAGTACTTC.